This TCR beta chain was sequenced during a study of graft-versus-host responses after intestinal transplantation. General study findings and limits: Among recipient marrow samples, GvH clones were found; some appeared first in ileum or blood.

Generated by immunoSEQ multiplex PCR, the TCRdb table keeps only in-frame clones and is missing some. The sample carries about 89,000 clones, around 93% recorded once. This clone appeared a few times. The antigen remains undetermined. Sequences were derived from unstimulated CD8+ T cells sorted from spleen or lymph node cells, sampled before intestinal transplant. The receptor's source is a human donor who received an intestinal transplant.

The chain's CDR3 is CASSFSTGGDTGYTF. Written as DNA, the CDR3 is TGTGCCAGCAGCTTCTCGACAGGGGGGGACACTGGCTACACCTTC. The gene calls are TRBV7-9 and TRBJ1-2; 9 bases fit TRBD1. There are 15 residues in the CDR3. In germline, CDR1 is SEHNR, CDR2 FQNEAQ (reference sequence). Germline trimming cut 3 bases from V and 7 bases from J; bases unmatched to any gene: 9.